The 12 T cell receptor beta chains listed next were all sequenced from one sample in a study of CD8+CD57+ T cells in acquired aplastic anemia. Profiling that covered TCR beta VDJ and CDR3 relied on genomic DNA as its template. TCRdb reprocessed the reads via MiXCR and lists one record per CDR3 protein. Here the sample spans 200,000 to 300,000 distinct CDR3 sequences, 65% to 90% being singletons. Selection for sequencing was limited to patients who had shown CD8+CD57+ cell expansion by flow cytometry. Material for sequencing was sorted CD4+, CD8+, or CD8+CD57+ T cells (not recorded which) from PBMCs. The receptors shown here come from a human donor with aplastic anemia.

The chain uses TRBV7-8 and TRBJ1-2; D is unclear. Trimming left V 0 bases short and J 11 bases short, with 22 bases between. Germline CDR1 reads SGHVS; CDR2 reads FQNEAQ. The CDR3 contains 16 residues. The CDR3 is CASSLAGGALTQYYTF. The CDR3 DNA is TGTGCCAGCAGCTTAGCGGGAGGTGCCCTTACGCAGTATTACACCTTC.

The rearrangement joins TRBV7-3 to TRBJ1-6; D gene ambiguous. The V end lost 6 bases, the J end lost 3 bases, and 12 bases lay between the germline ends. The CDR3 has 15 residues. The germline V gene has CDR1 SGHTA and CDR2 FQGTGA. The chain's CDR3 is CASRHRQDYNSPLHF. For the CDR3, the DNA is TGTGCCAGCAGACATAGACAAGACTATAATTCACCCCTCCACTTT. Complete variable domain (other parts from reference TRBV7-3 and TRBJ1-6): GAGVSQTPSNKVTEKGKYVELRCDPISGHTALYWYRQSLGQGPEFLIYFQGTGAADDSGLPNDRFFAVRPEGSVSTLKIQRTERGDSAVYLCASRHRQDYNSPLHFGNGTRLTVT.

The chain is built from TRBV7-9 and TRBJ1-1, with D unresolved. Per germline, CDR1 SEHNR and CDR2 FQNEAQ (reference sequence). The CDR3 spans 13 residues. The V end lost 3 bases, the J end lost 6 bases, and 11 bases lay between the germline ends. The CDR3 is CASSFAIDAEAFF. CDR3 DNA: TGTGCCAGCAGCTTTGCGATAGACGCTGAAGCTTTCTTT.

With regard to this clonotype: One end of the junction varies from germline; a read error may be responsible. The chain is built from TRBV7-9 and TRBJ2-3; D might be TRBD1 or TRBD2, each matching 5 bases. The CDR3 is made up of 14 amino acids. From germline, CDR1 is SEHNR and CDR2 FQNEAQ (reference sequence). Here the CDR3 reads CASSLAPGALFHEF. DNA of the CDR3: TGTGCCAGCAGCTTAGCGCCCGGGGCCCTGTTTCATGAATTT. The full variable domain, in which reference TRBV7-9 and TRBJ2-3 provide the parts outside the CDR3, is DTGVSQNPRHKITKRGQNVTFRCDPISEHNRLYWYRQTLGQGPEFLTYFQNEAQLEKSRLLSDRFSAERPKGSFSTLEIQRTEQGDSAMYLCASSLAPGALFHEFGPGTRLTVL.

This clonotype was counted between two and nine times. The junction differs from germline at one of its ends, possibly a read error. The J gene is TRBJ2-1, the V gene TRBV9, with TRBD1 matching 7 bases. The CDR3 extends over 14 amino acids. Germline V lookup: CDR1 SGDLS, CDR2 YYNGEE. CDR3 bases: TGTGCCAGCAGCGCAGGGGGACAGAGCACAGATACGCTCTTC. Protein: CASSAGGQSTDTLF. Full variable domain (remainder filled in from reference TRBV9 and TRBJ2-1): DSGVTQTPKHLITATGQRVTLRCSPRSGDLSVYWYQQSLDQGLQFLIQYYNGEERAKGNILERFSAQQFPDLHSELNLSSLELGDSALYFCASSAGGQSTDTLFGPGTRLTVL.

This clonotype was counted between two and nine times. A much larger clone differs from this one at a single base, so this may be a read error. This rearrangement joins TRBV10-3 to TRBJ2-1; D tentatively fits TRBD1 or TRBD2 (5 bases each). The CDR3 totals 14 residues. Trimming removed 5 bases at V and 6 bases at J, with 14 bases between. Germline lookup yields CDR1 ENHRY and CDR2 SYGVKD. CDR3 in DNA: TGTGCCATCAGTTACGACCCGGGGCGCAATGAGCAGTTCTTC. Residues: CAISYDPGRNEQFF.

This CDR3 is CASSSSGEEQETQQYV. The CDR3, as DNA: TGTGCCAGCAGCTCCTCGGGGGAGGAACAAGAGACCCAGCAGTACGTC. The chain has TRBV9 and TRBJ2-7, with D perhaps TRBD2 (6 bases). Germline V gene lookup returns CDR1 SGDLS and CDR2 YYNGEE. CDR3 length: 16 amino acids. The germline V and J ends were trimmed by 4 bases and 8 bases, with 25 bases remaining between them.

CDR3 in DNA: TGTGCCAGCAGCTTGATGGGACGGAGAATGGATGGCTACACCTTC. This sequence encodes CASSLMGRRMDGYTF. This chain connects TRBV9 to TRBJ1-2; the D gene is possibly TRBD1 (5 bases). The CDR3 is made up of 15 amino acids. Germline loops: CDR1 SGDLS, CDR2 YYNGEE. With 4 bases removed from V and 6 bases from J, the gap between germline ends came to 19 bases.

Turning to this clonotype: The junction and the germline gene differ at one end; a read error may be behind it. The CDR3 nucleotides read TGTGCCAGCAGTTTAGCGAGCGGTCGCGATCAGCAGTATCAGTACTTC. It yields the protein CASSLASGRDQQYQYF. V is TRBV7-8 and J is TRBJ2-5, with D possibly being TRBD2 (5 bases). Germline V gene sequence: CDR1 SGHVS, CDR2 FQNEAQ. The CDR3 is 16 residues long. The full variable domain, in which reference TRBV7-8 and TRBJ2-5 provide the parts outside the CDR3, is GAGVSQSPRYKVAKRGQDVALRCDPISGHVSLFWYQQALGQGPEFLTYFQNEAQLDKSGLPSDRFFAERPEGSVSTLKIQRTQQEDSAVYLCASSLASGRDQQYQYFGPGTRLLVL.

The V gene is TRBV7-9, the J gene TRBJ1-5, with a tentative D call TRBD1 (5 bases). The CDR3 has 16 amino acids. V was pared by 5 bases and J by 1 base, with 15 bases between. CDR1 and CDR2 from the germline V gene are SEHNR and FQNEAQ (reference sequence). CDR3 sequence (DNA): TGTGCCAGCAGCCAGGGAGGAGTATGGAGCAATCAGCCCCAGCATTTT. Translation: CASSQGGVWSNQPQHF.

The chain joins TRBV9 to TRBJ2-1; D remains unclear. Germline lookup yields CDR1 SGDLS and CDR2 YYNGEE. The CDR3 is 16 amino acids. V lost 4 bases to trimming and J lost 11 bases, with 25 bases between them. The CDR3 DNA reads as TGTGCCAGCAGCCTGATGGGCGACCGCGAGAATCAGCAGCAGTTCTTC. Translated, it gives CASSLMGDRENQQQFF.

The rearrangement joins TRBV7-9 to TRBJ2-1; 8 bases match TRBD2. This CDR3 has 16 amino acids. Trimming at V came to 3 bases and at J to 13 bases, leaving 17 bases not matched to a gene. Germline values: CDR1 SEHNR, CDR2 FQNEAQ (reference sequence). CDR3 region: CASSFLAGGSAPTQFF. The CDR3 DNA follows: TGTGCCAGCAGCTTTCTAGCGGGCGGGTCAGCTCCTACACAGTTCTTC.